A selection of T cell receptor beta chains follows, all from one sample in a study of blood T cell repertoires in COVID-19. Measured with immunoSEQ multiplex PCR; TCRdb has only the in-frame clones, and not every one. The sample carries approximately 110,000 clones, about three quarters recorded once. Sequenced sample: peripheral blood. The receptors were gathered from a human donor with acute or convalescent COVID-19. The donor label of this sample is uncertain. Each CDR3 is given with its conserved first and last residue. Each record gives: clone size, V gene, J gene, D gene, CDR3 protein. The D gene is left open where the match is weak. Only some rows state a clone size, as once, few, many or a class for expanded clones.

abundance: -
v_gene: TRBV2
j_gene: TRBJ2-2
d_gene: TRBD2
CDR3aa: CASRGTSGNGELFF

abundance: -
v_gene: TRBV2
j_gene: TRBJ1-1
d_gene: -
CDR3aa: CASNQGLSTEAFF

abundance: few
v_gene: TRBV7-9
j_gene: TRBJ2-2
d_gene: -
CDR3aa: CASGGRAGELFF

abundance: -
v_gene: TRBV5-1
j_gene: TRBJ2-3
d_gene: TRBD2
CDR3aa: CASSPASGLAGTDTQYF

abundance: -
v_gene: TRBV12-3/TRBV12-4
j_gene: TRBJ1-2
d_gene: -
CDR3aa: CASFGLDADGYTF

abundance: -
v_gene: TRBV4-2
j_gene: TRBJ2-7
d_gene: TRBD2
CDR3aa: CASSHHQTSGGPTTYEQYF

abundance: -
v_gene: TRBV5-1
j_gene: TRBJ1-1
d_gene: TRBD1
CDR3aa: CASSFGYRGRNTEAFF

abundance: -
v_gene: TRBV5-1
j_gene: TRBJ1-3
d_gene: -
CDR3aa: CASSLAIQGSGNTIYF

abundance: few
v_gene: TRBV28
j_gene: TRBJ1-3
d_gene: TRBD1
CDR3aa: CASIPGTVLSGNTIYF

abundance: once
v_gene: TRBV6-5
j_gene: TRBJ2-3
d_gene: -
CDR3aa: CASSYSGGGATDTQYF

abundance: -
v_gene: TRBV5-1
j_gene: TRBJ2-1
d_gene: TRBD1
CDR3aa: CASSLVGGVYNEQFF

abundance: -
v_gene: TRBV30
j_gene: TRBJ2-2
d_gene: TRBD1
CDR3aa: CAWATGGRGTGELFF

abundance: -
v_gene: TRBV2
j_gene: TRBJ2-5
d_gene: -
CDR3aa: CASTPKLGPRQETQYF

abundance: -
v_gene: TRBV6-5
j_gene: TRBJ1-5
d_gene: -
CDR3aa: CASSYYGVGQPQHF

abundance: -
v_gene: TRBV3-1/TRBV3-2
j_gene: TRBJ2-7
d_gene: -
CDR3aa: CASSDLYEQYF

abundance: once
v_gene: TRBV5-1
j_gene: TRBJ1-1
d_gene: -
CDR3aa: CASSSRTGQGTEAFF

abundance: -
v_gene: TRBV2
j_gene: TRBJ1-4
d_gene: TRBD1
CDR3aa: CASRETGGGEKLFF

abundance: -
v_gene: TRBV30
j_gene: TRBJ2-2
d_gene: TRBD1
CDR3aa: CAYQTGVTGELFF

abundance: -
v_gene: TRBV6-2/TRBV6-3
j_gene: TRBJ2-3
d_gene: TRBD2
CDR3aa: CASSYAVELAGLRNTDTQYF

abundance: once
v_gene: TRBV25-1
j_gene: TRBJ2-1
d_gene: TRBD1
CDR3aa: CASRRTGGDEQFF

abundance: -
v_gene: TRBV12-3/TRBV12-4
j_gene: TRBJ2-5
d_gene: TRBD1
CDR3aa: CASSLFRTGTQYF

abundance: -
v_gene: TRBV19
j_gene: TRBJ2-3
d_gene: -
CDR3aa: CASRPMALTDTQYF

abundance: many
v_gene: TRBV24-1
j_gene: TRBJ1-4
d_gene: TRBD1
CDR3aa: CATSDTTGMGNEKLFF

abundance: -
v_gene: TRBV6-5
j_gene: TRBJ1-5
d_gene: -
CDR3aa: CASRIHGSNQPQHF

abundance: -
v_gene: TRBV5-1
j_gene: TRBJ1-2
d_gene: TRBD1
CDR3aa: CASSYSQGRDYGYTF

abundance: -
v_gene: TRBV7-8
j_gene: TRBJ2-7
d_gene: TRBD2
CDR3aa: CASVSGGLSYEQYF

abundance: -
v_gene: TRBV4-1
j_gene: TRBJ2-5
d_gene: TRBD1
CDR3aa: CASSQRVFTGTGAETQYF

abundance: -
v_gene: TRBV5-1
j_gene: TRBJ1-2
d_gene: -
CDR3aa: CASSLELSGAGGYGYTF